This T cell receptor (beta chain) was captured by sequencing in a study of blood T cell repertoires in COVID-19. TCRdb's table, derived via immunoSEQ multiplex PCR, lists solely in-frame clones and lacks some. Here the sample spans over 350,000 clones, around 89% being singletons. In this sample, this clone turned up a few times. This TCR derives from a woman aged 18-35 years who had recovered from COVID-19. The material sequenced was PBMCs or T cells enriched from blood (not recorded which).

Here the CDR3 DNA reads TGTGCCAGCATAACTAGCGGGGAAGAGACCCAGTACTTC. Translating gives CASITSGEETQYF. This chain joins TRBV2 and TRBJ2-5, with 10 bases fitting TRBD2. The CDR3 runs 13 residues. V dropped 7 bases and J dropped 3; count of bases not matched to a gene: 2. Germline CDR1 is SNHLY and CDR2 is FYNNEI.